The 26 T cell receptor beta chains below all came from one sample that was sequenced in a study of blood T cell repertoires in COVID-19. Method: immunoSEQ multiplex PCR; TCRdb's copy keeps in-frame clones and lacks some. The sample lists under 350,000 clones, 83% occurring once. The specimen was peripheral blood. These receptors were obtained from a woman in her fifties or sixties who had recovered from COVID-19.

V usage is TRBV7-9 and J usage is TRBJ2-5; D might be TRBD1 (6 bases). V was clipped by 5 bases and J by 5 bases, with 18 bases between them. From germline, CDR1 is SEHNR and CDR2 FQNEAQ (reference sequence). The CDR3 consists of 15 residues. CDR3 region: CASSPSGRGTETQYF. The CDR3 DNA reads TGTGCCAGCAGCCCTTCGGGCAGGGGTACGGAGACCCAGTACTTC.

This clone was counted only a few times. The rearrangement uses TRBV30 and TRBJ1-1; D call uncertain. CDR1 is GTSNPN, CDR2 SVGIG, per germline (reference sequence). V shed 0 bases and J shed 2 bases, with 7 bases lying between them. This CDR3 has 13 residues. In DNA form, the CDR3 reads TGTGCCTGGAGTGTATCACACAACACTGAAGCTTTCTTT. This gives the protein CAWSVSHNTEAFF.

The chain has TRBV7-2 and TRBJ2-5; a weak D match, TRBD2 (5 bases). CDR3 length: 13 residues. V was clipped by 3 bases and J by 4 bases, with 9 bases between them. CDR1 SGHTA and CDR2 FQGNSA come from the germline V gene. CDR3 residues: CASSFLGGETQYF. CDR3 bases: TGTGCCAGCAGCTTTCTAGGAGGAGAGACCCAGTACTTC.

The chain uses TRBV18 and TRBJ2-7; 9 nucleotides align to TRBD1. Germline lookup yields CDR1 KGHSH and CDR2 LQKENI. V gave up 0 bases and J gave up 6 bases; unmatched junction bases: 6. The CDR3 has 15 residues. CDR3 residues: CASSPPGTGSGEQYF. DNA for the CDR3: TGTGCCAGCTCACCACCGGGGACAGGGTCGGGCGAGCAGTACTTC.

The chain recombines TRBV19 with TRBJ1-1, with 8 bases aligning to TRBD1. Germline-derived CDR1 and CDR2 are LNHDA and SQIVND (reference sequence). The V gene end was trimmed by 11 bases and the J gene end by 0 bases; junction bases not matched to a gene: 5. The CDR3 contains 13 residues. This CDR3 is CAPRGPMNTEAFF. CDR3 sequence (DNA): TGTGCCCCCAGGGGGCCCATGAACACTGAAGCTTTCTTT.

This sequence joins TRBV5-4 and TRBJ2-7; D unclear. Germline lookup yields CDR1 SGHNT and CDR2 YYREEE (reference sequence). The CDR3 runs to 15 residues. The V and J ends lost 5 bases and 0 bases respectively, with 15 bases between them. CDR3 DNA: TGTGCCAGCAGTTACGGGTCGCCAAGCTCCTACGAGCAGTACTTC. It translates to CASSYGSPSSYEQYF.

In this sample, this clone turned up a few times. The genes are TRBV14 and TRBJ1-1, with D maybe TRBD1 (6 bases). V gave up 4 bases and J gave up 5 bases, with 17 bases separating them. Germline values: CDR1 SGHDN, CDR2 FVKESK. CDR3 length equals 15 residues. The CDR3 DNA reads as TGTGCCAGCAGCCGCATGGGGGCACTTGGGACTGAAGCTTTCTTT. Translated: CASSRMGALGTEAFF.

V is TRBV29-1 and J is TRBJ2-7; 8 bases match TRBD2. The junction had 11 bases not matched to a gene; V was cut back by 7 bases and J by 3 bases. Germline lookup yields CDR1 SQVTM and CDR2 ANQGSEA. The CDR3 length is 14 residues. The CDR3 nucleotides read TGCAGCGGAGTAGCGGGAAAGGGCGGCTACGAGCAGTACTTC. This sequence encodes CSGVAGKGGYEQYF.

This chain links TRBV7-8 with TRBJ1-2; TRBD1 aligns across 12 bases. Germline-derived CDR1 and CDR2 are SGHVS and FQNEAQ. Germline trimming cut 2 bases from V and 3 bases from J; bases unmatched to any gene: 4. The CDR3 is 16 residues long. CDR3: CASSLWGQGAYYGYTF. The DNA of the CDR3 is TGTGCCAGCAGCTTATGGGGACAGGGGGCTTACTATGGCTACACCTTC. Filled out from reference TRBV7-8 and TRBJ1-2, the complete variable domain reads GAGVSQSPRYKVAKRGQDVALRCDPISGHVSLFWYQQALGQGPEFLTYFQNEAQLDKSGLPSDRFFAERPEGSVSTLKIQRTQQEDSAVYLCASSLWGQGAYYGYTFGSGTRLTVV.

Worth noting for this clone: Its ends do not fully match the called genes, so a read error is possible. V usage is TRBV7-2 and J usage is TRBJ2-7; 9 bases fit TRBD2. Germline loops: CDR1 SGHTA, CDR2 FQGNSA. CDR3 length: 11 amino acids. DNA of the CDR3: TGTGCCAGCAGCTCTAGCGGGATCCCCCACTTC. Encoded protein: CASSSSGIPHF.

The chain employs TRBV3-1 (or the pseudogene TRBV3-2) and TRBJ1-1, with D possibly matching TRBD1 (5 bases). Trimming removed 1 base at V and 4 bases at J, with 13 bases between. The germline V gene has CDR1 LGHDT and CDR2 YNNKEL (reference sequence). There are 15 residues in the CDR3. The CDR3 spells CASSQGSGQGTEAFF. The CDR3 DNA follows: TGTGCCAGCAGCCAAGGGTCAGGGCAAGGCACTGAAGCTTTCTTT.

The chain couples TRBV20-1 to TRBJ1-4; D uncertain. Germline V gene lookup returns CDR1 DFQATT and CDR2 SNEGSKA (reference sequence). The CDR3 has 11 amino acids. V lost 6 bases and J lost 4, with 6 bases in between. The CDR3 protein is CSADFNEKLFF. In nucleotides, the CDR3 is TGCAGTGCCGACTTTAATGAAAAACTGTTTTTT.

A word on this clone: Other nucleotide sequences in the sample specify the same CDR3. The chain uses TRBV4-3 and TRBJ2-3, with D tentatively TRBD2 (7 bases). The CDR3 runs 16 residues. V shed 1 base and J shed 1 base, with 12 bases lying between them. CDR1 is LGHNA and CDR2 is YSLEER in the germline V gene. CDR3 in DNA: TGCGCCAGCAGCCAAGTCTCCGGGGGGCGCACAGATACGCAGTATTTT. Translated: CASSQVSGGRTDTQYF.

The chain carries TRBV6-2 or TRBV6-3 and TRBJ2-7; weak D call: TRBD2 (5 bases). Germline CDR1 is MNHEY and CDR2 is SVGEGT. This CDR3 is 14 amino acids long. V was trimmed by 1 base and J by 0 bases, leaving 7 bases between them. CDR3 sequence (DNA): TGTGCCAGCAGTTACTGGGGAGACTCCTACGAGCAGTACTTC. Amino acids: CASSYWGDSYEQYF.

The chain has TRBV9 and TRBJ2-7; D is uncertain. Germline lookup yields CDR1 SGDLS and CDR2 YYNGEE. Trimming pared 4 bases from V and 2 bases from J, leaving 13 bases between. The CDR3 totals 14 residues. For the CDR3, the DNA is TGTGCCAGCAGCCCTCGGAGCCAAACCTACGAGCAGTACTTC. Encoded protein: CASSPRSQTYEQYF. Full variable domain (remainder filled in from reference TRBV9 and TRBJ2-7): DSGVTQTPKHLITATGQRVTLRCSPRSGDLSVYWYQQSLDQGLQFLIQYYNGEERAKGNILERFSAQQFPDLHSELNLSSLELGDSALYFCASSPRSQTYEQYFGPGTRLTVT.

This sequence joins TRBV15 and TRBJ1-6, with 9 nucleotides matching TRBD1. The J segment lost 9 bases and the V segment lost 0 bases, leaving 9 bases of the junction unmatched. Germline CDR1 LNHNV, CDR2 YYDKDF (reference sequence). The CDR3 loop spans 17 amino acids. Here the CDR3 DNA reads TGTGCCACCAGCAGAGACACGACTGGGACAGGGATTTCACCCCTCCACTTT. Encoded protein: CATSRDTTGTGISPLHF.

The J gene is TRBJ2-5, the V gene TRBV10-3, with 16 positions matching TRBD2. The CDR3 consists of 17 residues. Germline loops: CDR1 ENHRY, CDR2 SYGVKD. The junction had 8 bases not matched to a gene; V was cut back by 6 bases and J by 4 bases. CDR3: CAIRDAGTSGGGETQYF. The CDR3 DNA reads TGTGCCATCAGAGACGCCGGGACTAGCGGGGGGGGAGAGACCCAGTACTTC.

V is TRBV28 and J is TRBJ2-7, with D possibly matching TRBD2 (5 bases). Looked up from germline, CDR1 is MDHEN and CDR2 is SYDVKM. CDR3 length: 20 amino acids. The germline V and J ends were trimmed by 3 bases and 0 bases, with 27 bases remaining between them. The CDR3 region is CASSFLFRSVGAAPSYEQYF. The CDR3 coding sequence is TGTGCCAGCAGTTTTTTATTCAGGTCGGTCGGAGCGGCCCCCTCCTACGAGCAGTACTTC.

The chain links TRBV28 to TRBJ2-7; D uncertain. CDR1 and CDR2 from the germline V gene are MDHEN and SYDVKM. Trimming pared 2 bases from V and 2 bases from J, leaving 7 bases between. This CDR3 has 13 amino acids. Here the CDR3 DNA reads TGTGCCAGCAGTTTACAGGCTACCTACGAGCAGTACTTC. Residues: CASSLQATYEQYF.

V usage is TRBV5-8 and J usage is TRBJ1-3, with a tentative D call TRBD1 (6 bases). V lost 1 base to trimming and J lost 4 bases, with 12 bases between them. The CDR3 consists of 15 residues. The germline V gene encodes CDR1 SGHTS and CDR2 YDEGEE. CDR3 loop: CASSLRGRGGNTIYF. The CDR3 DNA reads TGTGCCAGCAGCTTGAGGGGGAGAGGAGGAAACACCATATATTTT.

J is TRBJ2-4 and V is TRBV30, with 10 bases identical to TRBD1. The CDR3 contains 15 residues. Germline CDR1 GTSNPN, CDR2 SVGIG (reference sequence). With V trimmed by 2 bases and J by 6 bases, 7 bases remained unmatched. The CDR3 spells CAWSLGGQGGNIQYF. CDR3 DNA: TGTGCCTGGAGTCTTGGTGGACAGGGGGGAAACATTCAGTACTTC.

CDR3 residues: CASSITESVTQYF. In DNA, the CDR3 is TGTGCCAGTAGTATAACGGAGAGCGTGACCCAGTACTTC. V is TRBV19 and J is TRBJ2-5; the D is unclear. V gave up 2 bases and J gave up 7 bases, with 11 bases separating them. The CDR3 sequence is 13 residues long. The V gene's germline CDR1 is LNHDA and CDR2 SQIVND (reference sequence).

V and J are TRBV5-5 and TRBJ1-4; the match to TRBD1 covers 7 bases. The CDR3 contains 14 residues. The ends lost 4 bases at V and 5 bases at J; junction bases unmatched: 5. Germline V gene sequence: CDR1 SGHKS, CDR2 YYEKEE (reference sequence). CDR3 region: CASSPGTANEKLFF. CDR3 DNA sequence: TGTGCCAGCAGCCCCGGGACAGCAAATGAAAAACTGTTTTTT.

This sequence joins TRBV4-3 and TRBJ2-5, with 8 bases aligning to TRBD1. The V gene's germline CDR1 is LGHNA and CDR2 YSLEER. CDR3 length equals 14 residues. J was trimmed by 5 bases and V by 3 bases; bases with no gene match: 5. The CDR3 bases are TGCGCCAGCAGCCAGGAGGGACAGGAGGAGACCCAGTACTTC. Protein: CASSQEGQEETQYF.

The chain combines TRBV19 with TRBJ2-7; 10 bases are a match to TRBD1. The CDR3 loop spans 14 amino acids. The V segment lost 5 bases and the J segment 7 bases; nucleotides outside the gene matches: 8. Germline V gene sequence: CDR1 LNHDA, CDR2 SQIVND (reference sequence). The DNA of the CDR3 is TGTGCCAGTAGTGCCGTGATGGGACAGGGGGAGCAGTACTTC. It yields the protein CASSAVMGQGEQYF.

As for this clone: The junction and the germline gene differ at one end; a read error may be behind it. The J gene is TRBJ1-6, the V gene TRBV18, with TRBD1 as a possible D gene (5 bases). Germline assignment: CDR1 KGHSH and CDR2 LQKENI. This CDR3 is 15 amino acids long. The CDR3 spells CASSPRDSMNSPLHF. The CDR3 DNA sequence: TGTGCCAGCTCCCCACGGGACTCAATGAATTCACCCCTCCACTTT.